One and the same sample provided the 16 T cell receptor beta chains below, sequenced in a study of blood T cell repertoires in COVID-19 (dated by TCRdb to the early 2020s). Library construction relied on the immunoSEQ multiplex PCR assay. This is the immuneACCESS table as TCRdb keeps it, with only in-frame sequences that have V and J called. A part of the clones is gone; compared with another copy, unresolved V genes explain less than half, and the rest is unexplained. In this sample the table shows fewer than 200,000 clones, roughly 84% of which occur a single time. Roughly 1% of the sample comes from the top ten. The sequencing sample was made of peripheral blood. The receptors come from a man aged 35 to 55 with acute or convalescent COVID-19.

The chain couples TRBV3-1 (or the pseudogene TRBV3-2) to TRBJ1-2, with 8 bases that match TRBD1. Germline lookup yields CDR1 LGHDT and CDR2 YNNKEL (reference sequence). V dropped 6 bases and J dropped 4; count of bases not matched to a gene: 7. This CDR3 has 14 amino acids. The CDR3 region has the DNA TGTGCCAGCAGATCCAGGGGGCTCGGCTATGGCTACACCTTC. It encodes CASRSRGLGYGYTF.

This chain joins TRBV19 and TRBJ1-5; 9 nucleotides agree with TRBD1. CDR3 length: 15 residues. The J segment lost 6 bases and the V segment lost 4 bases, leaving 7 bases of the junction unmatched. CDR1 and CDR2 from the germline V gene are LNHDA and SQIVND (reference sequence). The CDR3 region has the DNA TGTGCCAGTAGTAGGTTGGGACAGGGAGGTCAGCCCCAGCATTTT. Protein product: CASSRLGQGGQPQHF.

The CDR3 coding sequence is TGTGCCTGGAGTGTCGGGGACAGGGGCCCTAGGAACTATGGCTACACCTTC. It codes for CAWSVGDRGPRNYGYTF. The chain carries TRBV30 and TRBJ1-2; 10 nucleotides match TRBD1. The junction had 9 bases not matched to a gene; V was cut back by 0 bases and J by 2 bases. Germline V lookup: CDR1 GTSNPN, CDR2 SVGIG (reference sequence). The CDR3 totals 17 residues.

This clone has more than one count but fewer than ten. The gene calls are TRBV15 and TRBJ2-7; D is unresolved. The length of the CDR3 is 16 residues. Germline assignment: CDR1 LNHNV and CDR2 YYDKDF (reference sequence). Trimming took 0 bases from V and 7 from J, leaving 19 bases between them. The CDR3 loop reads CATSRDRGQPVGEQYF. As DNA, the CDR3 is TGTGCCACCAGCAGAGATCGTGGGCAGCCTGTTGGTGAGCAGTACTTC.

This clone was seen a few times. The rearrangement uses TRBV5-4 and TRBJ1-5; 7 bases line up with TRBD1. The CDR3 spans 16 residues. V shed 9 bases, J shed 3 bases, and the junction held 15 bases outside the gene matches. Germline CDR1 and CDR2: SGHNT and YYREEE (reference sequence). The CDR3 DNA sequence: TGTGCCACCGGGGTAGGCGGACAGGCCTTCAATCAGCCCCAGCATTTT. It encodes CATGVGGQAFNQPQHF.

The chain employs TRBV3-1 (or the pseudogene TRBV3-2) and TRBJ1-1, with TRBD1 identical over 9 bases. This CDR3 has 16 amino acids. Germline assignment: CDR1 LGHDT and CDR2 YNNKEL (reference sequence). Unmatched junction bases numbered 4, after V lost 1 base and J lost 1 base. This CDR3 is CASSQGGQGRNTEAFF. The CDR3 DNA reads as TGTGCCAGCAGCCAAGGGGGACAGGGTAGGAACACTGAAGCTTTCTTT.

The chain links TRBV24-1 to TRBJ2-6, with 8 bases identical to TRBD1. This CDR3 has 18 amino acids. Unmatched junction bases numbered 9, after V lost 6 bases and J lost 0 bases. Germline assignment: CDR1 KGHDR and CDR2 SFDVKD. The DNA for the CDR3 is TGTGCCACCAGTTCGGGCGGGACAGGAGACTCTGGGGCCAACGTCCTGACTTTC. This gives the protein CATSSGGTGDSGANVLTF.

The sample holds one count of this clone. In DNA, the CDR3 is TGTGCCAGTAGTAGAGGACTAGCGGGGAACACCGGGGAGCTGTTTTTT. It translates to CASSRGLAGNTGELFF. The genes are TRBV19 and TRBJ2-2, with TRBD2 identical over 11 bases. V shed 4 bases, J shed 1 base, and the junction held 2 bases outside the gene matches. Germline V lookup: CDR1 LNHDA, CDR2 SQIVND (reference sequence). The CDR3 is 16 amino acids.

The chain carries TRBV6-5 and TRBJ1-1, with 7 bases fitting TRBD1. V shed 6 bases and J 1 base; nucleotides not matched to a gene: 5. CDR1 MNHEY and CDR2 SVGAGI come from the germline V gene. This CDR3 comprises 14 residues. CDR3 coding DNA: TGTGCCAGCAGGCCCCCAGGGGGGAACACTGAAGCTTTCTTT. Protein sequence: CASRPPGGNTEAFF.

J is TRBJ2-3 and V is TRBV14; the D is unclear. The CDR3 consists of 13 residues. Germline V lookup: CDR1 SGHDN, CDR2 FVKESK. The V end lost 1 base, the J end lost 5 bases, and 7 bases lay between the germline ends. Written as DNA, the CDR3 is TGTGCCAGCAGCCAAGTTGACTTAGATACGCAGTATTTT. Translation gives CASSQVDLDTQYF.

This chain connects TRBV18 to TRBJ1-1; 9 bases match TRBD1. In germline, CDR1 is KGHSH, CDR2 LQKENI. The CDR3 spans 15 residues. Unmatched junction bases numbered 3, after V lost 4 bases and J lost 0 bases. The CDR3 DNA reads TGTGCCAGCTCACTTGGGACAGGGATGAACACTGAAGCTTTCTTT. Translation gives CASSLGTGMNTEAFF.

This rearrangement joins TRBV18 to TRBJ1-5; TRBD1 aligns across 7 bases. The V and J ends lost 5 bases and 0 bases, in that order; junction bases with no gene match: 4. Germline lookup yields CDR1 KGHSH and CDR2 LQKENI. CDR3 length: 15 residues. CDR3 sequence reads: CASSADRNSNQPQHF. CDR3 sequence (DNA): TGTGCCAGCTCAGCGGACAGGAATAGCAATCAGCCCCAGCATTTT.

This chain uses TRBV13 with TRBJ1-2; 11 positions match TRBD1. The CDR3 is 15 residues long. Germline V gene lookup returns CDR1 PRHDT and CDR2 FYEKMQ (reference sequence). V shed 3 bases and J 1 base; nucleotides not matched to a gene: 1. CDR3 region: CASSLGQGGNYGYTF. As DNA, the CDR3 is TGTGCCAGCAGCTTGGGACAGGGGGGTAACTATGGCTACACCTTC.

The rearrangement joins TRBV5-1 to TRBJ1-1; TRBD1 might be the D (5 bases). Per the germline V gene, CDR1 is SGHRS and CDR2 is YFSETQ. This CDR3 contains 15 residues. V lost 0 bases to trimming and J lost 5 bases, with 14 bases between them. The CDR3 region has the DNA TGCGCCAGCAGCTTGGAGCTAGGGAGGGGAACTGAAGCTTTCTTT. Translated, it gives CASSLELGRGTEAFF.

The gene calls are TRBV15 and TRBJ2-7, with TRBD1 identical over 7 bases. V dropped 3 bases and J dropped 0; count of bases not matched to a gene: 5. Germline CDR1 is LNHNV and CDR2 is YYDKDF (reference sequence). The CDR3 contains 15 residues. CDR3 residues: CATSSYRGPSYEQYF. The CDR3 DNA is TGTGCCACCAGCAGCTACAGGGGACCCTCCTACGAGCAGTACTTC.

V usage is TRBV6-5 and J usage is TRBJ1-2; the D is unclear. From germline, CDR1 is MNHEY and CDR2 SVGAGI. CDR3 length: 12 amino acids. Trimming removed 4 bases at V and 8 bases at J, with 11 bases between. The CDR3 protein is CASSSRLGGYTF. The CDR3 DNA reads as TGTGCCAGCAGTTCCCGACTAGGCGGCTACACCTTC.